The rows below give T cell receptor beta chains drawn from one sample of a study of T cell responses to AZD1222 COVID-19 vaccine. Measured with immunoSEQ multiplex PCR; TCRdb has only the in-frame clones, and not every one. The sample carries over 85,000 clones, about 85% recorded once. The material was peripheral blood, obtained on day 0 of AZD1222 vaccination. The origin of the receptors is an adult in good health. CDR3s include the opening cysteine and the closing phenylalanine or tryptophan. The D gene is left open where the match is weak. Expanded clones get a size class; other rows say once, few or many, or leave the size out.

TRBJ2-7	TRBD1	TRBV7-8	.	TGTGCCAGCAGCTCACCATACCCCACAGGGGGCTGGGTATCCTACGAGCAGTACTTC	CASSSPYPTGGWVSYEQYF
TRBJ2-1	.	TRBV3-1/TRBV3-2	.	TGTGCCAGCAGCCAAGCCTGGAGCTCCTACAATGAGCAGTTCTTC	CASSQAWSSYNEQFF
TRBJ1-1	.	TRBV6-1	.	TGTGCCAGCAGTGGACCCCGGGGAGGGGGAAACACTGAAGCTTTCTTT	CASSGPRGGGNTEAFF
TRBJ2-7	.	TRBV5-1	.	TGCGCCAGCAGCTTGGTACCCAGGGGGCCTAGCGGGATGTCCTACGAGCAGTACTTC	CASSLVPRGPSGMSYEQYF
TRBJ2-7	TRBD1	TRBV15	.	TGTGCCACCGGCAAAGACAGGGGGACGTACGAGCAGTACTTC	CATGKDRGTYEQYF
TRBJ2-7	.	TRBV10-3	.	TGTGCCACCAGTCGGCAGGTAACCTACGAGCAGTACTTC	CATSRQVTYEQYF
TRBJ2-1	TRBD2	TRBV2	.	TGTGCCAGCAGTCTATCGGGACTAGCGGGGGGGTCCTACAATGAGCAGTTCTTC	CASSLSGLAGGSYNEQFF
TRBJ2-2	TRBD1	TRBV2	.	TGTGCCAGCAAGGGACAGGGTGACACCGGGGAGCTGTTTTTT	CASKGQGDTGELFF
TRBJ1-4	.	TRBV27	.	TGTGCCAGCAGACCACTCGGGGCAACTAATGAAAAACTGTTTTTT	CASRPLGATNEKLFF
TRBJ1-1	TRBD1	TRBV7-2	once	TGTGCCAGTTCCCGGGACAGCCTGAACACTGAAGCTTTCTTT	CASSRDSLNTEAFF
TRBJ1-5	TRBD1	TRBV2	.	TGTGCCAGCAGTGAAGCGGGGACAGTGAGCAATCAGCCCCAGCATTTT	CASSEAGTVSNQPQHF
TRBJ1-5	TRBD1	TRBV2	.	TGTGCCAGCAGTGGCCGAAGGGACAGGGGGCCCAATCAGCCCCAGCATTTT	CASSGRRDRGPNQPQHF
TRBJ1-3	.	TRBV19	.	TGTGCCAGTAGTTCGGACAACTCTGGAAACACCATATATTTT	CASSSDNSGNTIYF
TRBJ1-4	.	TRBV5-1	.	TGCGCCAGCAGCTCTGGTGGGGGACGGCGGGAAAAACTGTTTTTT	CASSSGGGRREKLFF
TRBJ1-2	.	TRBV12-3/TRBV12-4	.	TGTGCCAGCAGCACGGACGGGATCTATGGCTACACCTTC	CASSTDGIYGYTF
TRBJ2-3	TRBD2	TRBV19	once	TGTGCCAGTAGTTTCGCGGGACTAGCGTTTAGCACAGATACGCAGTATTTT	CASSFAGLAFSTDTQYF
TRBJ2-3	.	TRBV11-1	.	TGTGCCAGCAGCTCCCAGGAGTTGCCAGATACGCAGTATTTT	CASSSQELPDTQYF
TRBJ2-7	TRBD2	TRBV28	.	TGTGCCAGCAGTTTTGCGCGGGAGGCCTACGAGCAGTACTTC	CASSFAREAYEQYF
TRBJ2-7	TRBD1	TRBV6-5	.	TGTGCCAGCAGTTACGGGACAGGGAATTACGTCGAGCAGTACTTC	CASSYGTGNYVEQYF
TRBJ1-2	.	TRBV7-2	.	TGTGCCAGCAGCTTAGGGGCGCAGGGAGCTAACTATGGCTACACCTTC	CASSLGAQGANYGYTF
TRBJ1-2	TRBD1	TRBV6-5	.	TGTGCCAGCAGTCAACAGGGGAACTATGGCTACACCTTC	CASSQQGNYGYTF
TRBJ2-7	.	TRBV27	.	TGTGCCAGCAGGAAGGAATGGGGCTACGAGCAGTACTTC	CASRKEWGYEQYF
TRBJ2-7	.	TRBV14	.	TGTGCCAGCAGCCAAGCGGGACGCAACTACGAGCAGTACTTC	CASSQAGRNYEQYF
TRBJ2-7	.	TRBV5-1	.	TGCGCCAGCAGCTTGGACGGGGGACGGGTTGAGCAGTACTTC	CASSLDGGRVEQYF
TRBJ2-5	.	TRBV5-1	.	TGCGCCAGCAGCCCCGGGTTGGCCCAGTACTTC	CASSPGLAQYF
TRBJ1-5	.	TRBV28	.	TGTGCCAGCAGTTTGGGTCAGCCCCAGCATTTT	CASSLGQPQHF
TRBJ2-1	.	TRBV4-3	once	TGCGCCAGCAGCCAAGATGAAAACAATGAGCAGTTCTTC	CASSQDENNEQFF
TRBJ2-6	.	TRBV9	.	TGTGCCAGCACCCCAAGGGGGGCGAATGGGGCCAACGTCCTGACTTTC	CASTPRGANGANVLTF
TRBJ1-4	.	TRBV4-2	.	TGTGCCAGCAGCCAATCCAGGGGCAAAACTAATGAAAAACTGTTTTTT	CASSQSRGKTNEKLFF
TRBJ2-1	TRBD2	TRBV29-1	.	TGCAGCGTCCTTCCTAGCGGCTCCTACAATGAGCAGTTCTTC	CSVLPSGSYNEQFF